The 25 T cell receptor beta chains listed next were all sequenced from one sample in a study of cytomegalovirus exposure and HLA in healthy donors. The study ran its PCR with 60 Vbeta and 13 Jbeta primers. The table came from immunoSEQ multiplex PCR; TCRdb's copy has only in-frame clones and leaves some out. The table has more than 100,000 clones, roughly three fifths seen once. The sequenced material came from PBMCs. These receptors all stem from a woman aged 35 to 49 in good health and CMV-seronegative.

This clone was observed a few times. The chain recombines TRBV2 with TRBJ1-6; TRBD1 matches at 9 bases. The CDR3 has 17 residues. J was trimmed by 4 bases and V by 4 bases; bases with no gene match: 8. Germline V gives CDR1 SNHLY, CDR2 FYNNEI. CDR3 in amino acids: CASSATGGPGYNSPLHF. The CDR3 DNA is TGTGCCAGCAGTGCAACAGGGGGCCCCGGGTATAATTCACCCCTCCACTTT.

The chain is built from TRBV10-3 and TRBJ2-1; the match to TRBD2 covers 8 bases. CDR3 size: 12 residues. V was pared by 2 bases and J by 9 bases, with 0 bases of the junction left unmatched. The germline CDR1 and CDR2 sequences are ENHRY and SYGVKD. DNA of the CDR3: TGTGCCATCAGTGAGAGCGGGGGTGAGCAGTTCTTC. Translating gives CAISESGGEQFF.

A few counts support this clone. This chain joins TRBV4-2 and TRBJ2-3; perhaps TRBD2 as D (6 bases). The V and J ends lost 1 base and 0 bases respectively, with 14 bases between them. CDR1 LGHNA and CDR2 YNFKEQ come from the germline V gene. This CDR3 comprises 17 residues. CDR3 amino acids: CASSQGSSVYSTDTQYF. CDR3 bases: TGTGCCAGCAGCCAAGGTTCTAGCGTTTACAGCACAGATACGCAGTATTTT.

This chain joins TRBV10-1 and TRBJ1-1; TRBD1 matches 9 bases. The CDR3 has 15 amino acids. The trim removed 3 bases at V and 3 bases at J, leaving 5 bases unmatched. Germline V gene data show CDR1 as WNHNN and CDR2 as SYGVQD (reference sequence). CDR3 sequence (DNA): TGCGCCAGCAGTGAAAGGACAGGGGTTGACACTGAAGCTTTCTTT. As protein: CASSERTGVDTEAFF.

The genes are TRBV6-4 and TRBJ1-1; TRBD1 agrees at 9 bases. Losses at the gene ends were 6 bases for V and 7 bases for J; bases not matched to a gene: 9. Germline CDR1 MRHNA, CDR2 SNTAGT. The CDR3 contains 14 residues. CDR3 sequence reads: CASSRTGAGGEAFF. CDR3 coding DNA: TGTGCCAGCAGCCGGACAGGGGCCGGGGGTGAAGCTTTCTTT.

The table lists this clone with a few counts. The rearrangement uses TRBV13 and TRBJ1-1; 8 bases map to TRBD1. The germline gives CDR1 PRHDT, CDR2 FYEKMQ (reference sequence). V was clipped by 0 bases and J by 4 bases; unmatched bases: 1. The CDR3 is 14 residues long. The CDR3 nucleotides read TGTGCCAGCAGCTTAGGACAGGGGGGCACTGAAGCTTTCTTT. Translated: CASSLGQGGTEAFF.

V and J are TRBV6-5 and TRBJ1-3; D ambiguous. Trimming left V 2 bases short and J 4 bases short, with 12 bases between. The length of the CDR3 is 15 residues. Germline CDR1 reads MNHEY; CDR2 reads SVGAGI. The CDR3 region is CASSYDRETGNTIYF. CDR3 nucleotides: TGTGCCAGCAGTTACGATCGGGAAACAGGAAACACCATATATTTT.

The chain couples TRBV4-3 to TRBJ2-2; D call uncertain. This CDR3 has 15 amino acids. V was clipped by 1 base and J by 6 bases, with 12 bases between them. CDR1 and CDR2 (germline): LGHNA, YSLEER. CDR3: CASSQAWVQAGELFF. The CDR3 bases are TGCGCCAGCAGCCAAGCGTGGGTGCAGGCCGGGGAGCTGTTTTTT.

This clone was found a few times. The V and J genes are TRBV29-1 and TRBJ1-2; 8 bases line up with TRBD1. Per the germline V gene, CDR1 is SQVTM and CDR2 is ANQGSEA. This CDR3 is 14 amino acids long. V shed 6 bases, J shed 0 bases, and the junction held 6 bases outside the gene matches. The CDR3 spells CSVTTGGANYGYTF. CDR3 in DNA: TGCAGCGTCACAACAGGGGGAGCTAACTATGGCTACACCTTC.

This clone was observed a handful of times. This rearrangement joins TRBV9 to TRBJ2-3; 9 nucleotides agree with TRBD1. The CDR3 loop spans 15 amino acids. Germline V gene data show CDR1 as SGDLS and CDR2 as YYNGEE. The V and J ends lost 4 bases and 3 bases, in that order; junction bases with no gene match: 6. CDR3 residues: CASSKPGTGTDTQYF. CDR3 in DNA: TGTGCCAGCAGCAAGCCCGGGACAGGGACAGATACGCAGTATTTT.

The chain carries TRBV7-2 and TRBJ2-3; 10 positions agree with TRBD1. Germline CDR1 reads SGHTA; CDR2 reads FQGNSA. Unmatched junction bases numbered 9, after V lost 4 bases and J lost 5 bases. This CDR3 is 16 amino acids long. The CDR3 coding sequence is TGTGCCAGCAGCTCTCGCGGACAGGGGGTCGTAGATACGCAGTATTTT. This gives the protein CASSSRGQGVVDTQYF.

This clone was observed once. One junction end does not reproduce the germline sequence, and a read error may be involved. This sequence joins TRBV6-5 and TRBJ1-1; D possibly corresponds to TRBD1 (6 bases). This CDR3 is built from 14 residues. Germline assignment: CDR1 MNHEY and CDR2 SVGAGI. The CDR3 spells CASSGTWPSTEDFF. CDR3 DNA sequence: TGTGCCAGCAGTGGGACATGGCCCAGCACTGAAGATTTCTTT.

As for this clone: Other DNA sequences in this specimen translate into the identical CDR3. The chain links TRBV2 to TRBJ1-1, with D possibly matching TRBD1 (5 bases). Germline V gene sequence: CDR1 SNHLY, CDR2 FYNNEI. V was cut by 6 bases and J by 1 base, with 9 bases left in between. This CDR3 is 13 amino acids long. Written as DNA, the CDR3 is TGTGCCAGCAGGACAAGGGGGAACACTGAAGCTTTCTTT. It specifies CASRTRGNTEAFF.

The V and J genes are TRBV7-9 and TRBJ2-5; 7 bases are a match to TRBD2. Trimming cost V 1 base and J 7 bases; bases outside gene matches: 6. The CDR3 spans 14 residues. CDR1 is SEHNR and CDR2 is FQNEAQ in the germline V gene (reference sequence). The DNA of the CDR3 is TGTGCCAGCAGCTTAGACGCAGGGAGGGGGACCCAGTACTTC. This gives the protein CASSLDAGRGTQYF. Combining the CDR3 with reference TRBV7-9 and TRBJ2-5 gives the whole variable domain DTGVSQNPRHKITKRGQNVTFRCDPISEHNRLYWYRQTLGQGPEFLTYFQNEAQLEKSRLLSDRFSAERPKGSFSTLEIQRTEQGDSAMYLCASSLDAGRGTQYFGPGTRLLVL.

This chain joins TRBV29-1 and TRBJ1-1; D is uncertain. The CDR3 spans 12 residues. Trimming pared 6 bases from V and 3 bases from J, leaving 11 bases between. The V gene's germline CDR1 is SQVTM and CDR2 ANQGSEA. The CDR3 DNA reads TGCAGCGTGCTAAGCGGGTACACTGAAGCTTTCTTT. Translation gives CSVLSGYTEAFF. The full variable domain, rest sourced from reference TRBV29-1 and TRBJ1-1, is SAVISQKPSRDICQRGTSLTIQCQVDSQVTMMFWYRQQPGQSLTLIATANQGSEATYESGFVIDKFPISRPNLTFSTLTVSNMSPEDSSIYLCSVLSGYTEAFFGQGTRLTVV.

The chain has TRBV27 and TRBJ1-2, with TRBD1 identical over 7 bases. The CDR3 consists of 16 residues. Germline V gives CDR1 MNHEY, CDR2 SMNVEV (reference sequence). J was trimmed by 0 bases and V by 7 bases; bases with no gene match: 11. The CDR3 here is CASTRDSSAPNYGYTF. The DNA for the CDR3 is TGTGCCAGCACTAGGGACAGCTCGGCCCCTAACTATGGCTACACCTTC.

This clone was recorded at least ten times. The V gene is TRBV18, the J gene TRBJ1-4; no clear D gene. The CDR3 length is 13 residues. V lost 5 bases and J lost 6, with 10 bases in between. Germline lookup yields CDR1 KGHSH and CDR2 LQKENI. CDR3 DNA sequence: TGTGCCAGCTCATCCCTACCCGATGAAAAACTGTTTTTT. Amino acid sequence: CASSSLPDEKLFF.

This chain connects TRBV4-1 to TRBJ2-4, with unresolved D. CDR3 length: 14 residues. V was pared by 1 base and J by 4 bases, with 8 bases between. The germline CDR1 and CDR2 sequences are MGHRA and YSYEKL. The CDR3 coding sequence is TGCGCCAGCAGCCAAGGGTCAGGTAAAAACATTCAGTACTTC. This gives the protein CASSQGSGKNIQYF.

Only one count was recorded for this clone. The chain employs TRBV6-1 and TRBJ1-2, with unresolved D. CDR1 is MNHNS, CDR2 SASEGT, per germline. This CDR3 spans 11 amino acids. Trimming shortened V by 4 bases and J by 10 bases, and 10 bases separated the two germline ends. The CDR3 sequence is CASSGLRPYTF. In DNA, the CDR3 is TGTGCCAGCAGTGGCCTACGTCCCTACACCTTC.

The chain links TRBV9 to TRBJ1-3, with a weak D call TRBD1 (6 bases). The CDR3 runs 16 residues. Trimming removed 3 bases from V and 0 bases from J, with 13 bases in between. Germline values: CDR1 SGDLS, CDR2 YYNGEE. This chain's CDR3 is CASSARDTYSGNTIYF. The CDR3 DNA is TGTGCCAGCAGCGCCCGGGACACGTACTCTGGAAACACCATATATTTT. The whole variable domain, remainder taken from reference TRBV9 and TRBJ1-3, is DSGVTQTPKHLITATGQRVTLRCSPRSGDLSVYWYQQSLDQGLQFLIQYYNGEERAKGNILERFSAQQFPDLHSELNLSSLELGDSALYFCASSARDTYSGNTIYFGEGSWLTVV.

This rearrangement joins TRBV10-3 to TRBJ1-1, with 8 bases aligning to TRBD1. The CDR3 consists of 13 residues. J was trimmed by 1 base and V by 8 bases; bases with no gene match: 3. Germline V gene lookup returns CDR1 ENHRY and CDR2 SYGVKD. The CDR3 DNA is TGTGCCATCTGGGACAGGCAGAACACTGAAGCTTTCTTT. Its translation is CAIWDRQNTEAFF.

The gene calls are TRBV7-2 and TRBJ2-7; D might be TRBD1 (6 bases). The ends were cut back, 3 bases at V and 2 bases at J, with 20 bases in the middle. The CDR3 is 17 amino acids. Germline CDR1 and CDR2: SGHTA and FQGNSA. CDR3 loop: CASSFGAQGLLAYEQYF. The DNA of the CDR3 is TGTGCCAGCAGCTTCGGGGCTCAGGGGCTCCTCGCCTACGAGCAGTACTTC.

The chain is built from TRBV19 and TRBJ2-5; possible D gene TRBD1, 5 bases. The V gene lost 5 bases and the J gene lost 2 bases, with 9 bases spanning the gap. Germline CDR1 and CDR2: LNHDA and SQIVND (reference sequence). The CDR3 consists of 13 residues. CDR3 protein: CASSWTPQETQYF. In DNA, the CDR3 is TGTGCCAGTAGTTGGACACCGCAAGAGACCCAGTACTTC.

In this sample, this clone turned up once. CDR3 sequence: CAIGGTDEAFF. CDR3 coding DNA: TGTGCCATCGGGGGGACAGATGAAGCTTTCTTT. This rearrangement joins TRBV10-3 to TRBJ1-1; 7 positions agree with TRBD1. CDR3 length equals 11 residues. V lost 8 bases and J lost 7; bases outside the gene matches: 4. The V gene's germline CDR1 is ENHRY and CDR2 SYGVKD.

The J gene is TRBJ1-2, the V gene TRBV2, with D tentatively TRBD1 (5 bases). Germline V gene lookup returns CDR1 SNHLY and CDR2 FYNNEI. The V end was cut by 5 bases, the J end by 3 bases, with 7 bases between. The CDR3 contains 12 residues. This chain's CDR3 is CASSRGDYGYTF. For the CDR3, the DNA is TGTGCCAGCAGTCGGGGGGACTATGGCTACACCTTC. Supplemented by reference TRBV2 and TRBJ1-2, the full variable domain reads EPEVTQTPSHQVTQMGQEVILRCVPISNHLYFYWYRQILGQKVEFLVSFYNNEISEKSEIFDDQFSVERPDGSNFTLKIRSTKLEDSAMYFCASSRGDYGYTFGSGTRLTVV.